These T cell receptor beta chains were read from a single sample in a study of T cell repertoires in cytomegalovirus infection. TCRdb processed the reads anew with MiXCR; each CDR3 protein has one entry. The profile shows some 300,000 distinct CDR3 sequences, around 13% of them singletons. Input material: PBMCs. The receptors were sampled from a human donor in good health (CMV status not recorded). Some clones in this sample may be carry-over from other donors' samples. Each CDR3 is given with its conserved first and last residue. The D gene is left open where the match is weak. Size tells how often a clone was seen (once, few, many) or the class of an expanded clone, and some rows leave it out.

V	J	D	size	CDR3	DNA
TRBV20-1	TRBJ2-3	TRBD2	few	CSVRRRGGSPDTQYF	TGCAGTGTCAGACGACGGGGCGGGAGTCCAGATACGCAGTATTTT
TRBV29-1	TRBJ1-1	TRBD1	.	CSVVTGGTEAFF	TGCAGCGTAGTAACAGGGGGCACTGAAGCTTTCTTT
TRBV6-2/TRBV6-3	TRBJ2-3	.	many	CASSPSEATDTQYF	TGTGCCAGCAGTCCCTCGGAGGCGACGGATACGCAGTATTTT
TRBV11-2	TRBJ1-4	.	few	CASRRVGRPEKLFF	TGTGCCAGCAGACGAGTCGGTCGGCCAGAAAAACTGTTTTTT
TRBV6-2/TRBV6-3	TRBJ1-1	.	few	CASSYSMRGTEAFF	TGTGCCAGCAGTTACTCGATGCGGGGCACTGAAGCTTTCTTT
TRBV7-2	TRBJ2-7	.	many	CASSLQANRHEQYF	TGTGCCAGCAGCTTACAGGCCAACCGTCACGAGCAGTACTTC
TRBV6-8	TRBJ2-3	TRBD2	.	CASSQLAGGTDTQYF	TGTGCCAGCAGTCAACTAGCGGGGGGGACAGATACGCAGTATTTT
TRBV12-3/TRBV12-4	TRBJ2-3	.	.	CASSFHDTQYF	TGTGCCAGCAGTTTTCACGATACGCAGTATTTT
TRBV20-1	TRBJ1-2	TRBD1	.	CSARDGARGTYGYTF	TGCAGTGCTAGAGATGGGGCCAGGGGGACCTATGGCTACACCTTC
TRBV29-1	TRBJ1-1	.	.	CSVGGGLEDTEAFF	TGCAGCGTTGGTGGGGGTTTAGAGGACACTGAAGCTTTCTTT
TRBV28	TRBJ2-1	.	few	CASSARWRVSSYNEQFF	TGTGCCAGCAGTGCCCGGTGGAGGGTGAGCTCCTACAATGAGCAGTTCTTC
TRBV20-1	TRBJ2-7	TRBD1	few	CSARGDRAYEQYF	TGCAGTGCTAGGGGGGACAGAGCCTACGAGCAGTACTTC
TRBV7-3	TRBJ2-1	TRBD2	.	CASSIGTSAYNEQFF	TGTGCCAGCAGTATCGGGACTAGCGCCTACAATGAGCAGTTCTTC
TRBV29-1	TRBJ2-3	.	.	CSVAPGASTDTQYF	TGCAGCGTTGCTCCGGGGGCTAGCACAGATACGCAGTATTTT
TRBV6-2/TRBV6-3	TRBJ2-6	.	few	CASSYTDSGANVLTF	TGTGCCAGCAGTTATACGGACTCTGGGGCCAACGTCCTGACTTTC
TRBV12-3/TRBV12-4	TRBJ2-3	.	many	CASSPPGKGIDTQYF	TGTGCCAGCAGTCCGCCGGGCAAAGGAATAGATACGCAGTATTTT
TRBV2	TRBJ1-4	.	few	CASSEARLPSEKLFF	TGTGCCAGCAGTGAAGCGCGTCTGCCTAGCGAAAAACTGTTTTTT
TRBV7-9	TRBJ1-4	.	many	CASSLSTDSYEKLFF	TGTGCCAGCAGCTTATCCACAGACAGCTATGAAAAACTGTTTTTT
TRBV6-5	TRBJ2-3	TRBD2	few	CASRLAGASTDTQYF	TGTGCCAGCAGGCTAGCGGGGGCGAGCACAGATACGCAGTATTTT
TRBV11-3	TRBJ2-1	.	many	CASSLAGSDNEQFF	TGTGCCAGCAGCTTAGCGGGGTCCGACAATGAGCAGTTCTTC
TRBV6-1	TRBJ2-1	.	many	CASQWTRAGPYNEQFF	TGTGCCAGCCAATGGACCCGGGCAGGTCCCTACAATGAGCAGTTCTTC
TRBV5-4	TRBJ2-3	TRBD2	many	CASRPRAGGGGPDTQYF	TGTGCCAGCAGACCGAGAGCGGGAGGAGGAGGTCCAGATACGCAGTATTTT
TRBV12-3/TRBV12-4	TRBJ1-4	.	few	CASSLSGAGKLFF	TGTGCCAGCAGTTTGTCCGGGGCCGGGAAACTGTTTTTT
TRBV10-3	TRBJ1-2	.	few	CAISDGGFGYGYTF	TGTGCCATCAGTGATGGGGGTTTCGGCTATGGCTACACCTTC
TRBV4-1	TRBJ1-4	.	many	CASSQDPSGDFNEKLFF	TGCGCCAGCAGCCAAGATCCCTCAGGGGACTTTAATGAAAAACTGTTTTTT
TRBV2	TRBJ2-5	TRBD2	many	CASSKGLAGPQETQYF	TGTGCCAGCAGTAAAGGACTAGCGGGGCCCCAAGAGACCCAGTACTTC
TRBV12-3/TRBV12-4	TRBJ1-1	.	few	CASNPRGGGVRGSTEAFF	TGTGCCAGCAACCCCCGCGGGGGGGGGGTGAGAGGAAGCACTGAAGCTTTCTTT
TRBV28	TRBJ2-2	.	few	CASSSLTLRTSTGELFF	TGTGCCAGCAGTTCCCTTACCCTTCGGACAAGCACCGGGGAGCTGTTTTTT
TRBV28	TRBJ1-4	.	few	CASSLVLGLNEKLFF	TGTGCCAGCAGTTTAGTTCTGGGGTTGAATGAAAAACTGTTTTTT
TRBV7-2	TRBJ2-2	.	many	CASSLVPASTGELFF	TGTGCCAGCAGCTTAGTTCCAGCCAGCACCGGGGAGCTGTTTTTT